This entry lists 5 T cell receptor beta chains sequenced from one sample in a study of shared clonotypes between healthy human individuals. The table came from immunoSEQ multiplex PCR; TCRdb's copy has only in-frame clones and leaves some out. The profile shows under 1,100,000 clones, approximately 68% of them singletons. The material sequenced was memory CD4+ T cells sorted from blood. The subset: CD45RA-negative fraction. The receptors originated from a young man in good health.

Worth noting for this clone: A far larger clone is one nucleotide away, so this likely arose from a read error. The CDR3 here is CASRRNTEAFF. The DNA for the CDR3 is TGTGCCAGCAGGAGGAACACTGAAGCTTTCTTT. The rearrangement links TRBV6-6 to TRBJ1-1; D unresolved. The ends were cut back, 6 bases at V and 1 base at J, with 3 bases in the middle. The CDR3 sequence is 11 residues long. Germline values: CDR1 MNHNY, CDR2 SVGAGI (reference sequence).

The chain has TRBV5-6 and TRBJ2-5, with no clear D. The CDR3 is 13 amino acids. The germline gives CDR1 SGHDT, CDR2 YYEEEE. V was trimmed by 3 bases and J by 5 bases, leaving 11 bases between them. The CDR3 reads CASSSQVQETQYF. The DNA of the CDR3 is TGTGCCAGCAGCTCCCAGGTCCAGGAGACCCAGTACTTC.

This chain connects TRBV5-1 to TRBJ1-2, with a possible D match to TRBD1 (6 bases). CDR3 length: 17 residues. The ends were cut back, 1 base at V and 2 bases at J, with 18 bases in the middle. The germline V gene encodes CDR1 SGHRS and CDR2 YFSETQ. The CDR3 protein is CASSLRRPGEDNYGYTF. The CDR3 nucleotides read TGCGCCAGCAGCTTGAGGCGACCAGGGGAGGACAACTATGGCTACACCTTC.

The chain has TRBV7-2 and TRBJ2-3; 8 bases align to TRBD1. CDR1 and CDR2 (germline): SGHTA, FQGNSA. This CDR3 region has 14 residues. After removal of 3 bases from V and 2 bases from J, the junction contained 1 base not matched to a gene. This CDR3 reads CASSLTGDTDTQYF. The CDR3 region has the DNA TGTGCCAGCAGCTTGACAGGGGACACAGATACGCAGTATTTT.

To note about this clone: The same CDR3 can be traced to other DNA sequences in this sample. The CDR3 reads CASSPDRNYGYTF. Written as DNA, the CDR3 is TGTGCCAGCAGCCCGGACAGAAACTATGGCTACACCTTC. This chain links TRBV5-4 with TRBJ1-2; TRBD1 is a possible D gene (6 bases). The CDR3 runs to 13 residues. V was trimmed by 4 bases and J by 2 bases, leaving 9 bases between them. CDR1 SGHNT and CDR2 YYREEE come from the germline V gene (reference sequence).